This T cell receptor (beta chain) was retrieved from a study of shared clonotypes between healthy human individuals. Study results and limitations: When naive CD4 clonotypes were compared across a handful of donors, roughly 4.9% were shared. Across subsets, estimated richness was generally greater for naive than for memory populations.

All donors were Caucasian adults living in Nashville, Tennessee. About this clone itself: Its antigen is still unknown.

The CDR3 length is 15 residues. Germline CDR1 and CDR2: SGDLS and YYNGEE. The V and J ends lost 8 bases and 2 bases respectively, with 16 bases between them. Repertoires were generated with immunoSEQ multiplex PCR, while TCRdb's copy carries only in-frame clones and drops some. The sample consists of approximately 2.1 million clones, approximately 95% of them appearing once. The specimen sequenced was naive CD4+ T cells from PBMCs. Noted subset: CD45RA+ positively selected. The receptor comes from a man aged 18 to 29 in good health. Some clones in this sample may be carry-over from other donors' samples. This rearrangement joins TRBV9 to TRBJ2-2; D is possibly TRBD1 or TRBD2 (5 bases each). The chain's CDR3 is CASAAGTTNTGELFF. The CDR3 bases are TGTGCCAGTGCAGCCGGGACCACCAACACCGGGGAGCTGTTTTTT.